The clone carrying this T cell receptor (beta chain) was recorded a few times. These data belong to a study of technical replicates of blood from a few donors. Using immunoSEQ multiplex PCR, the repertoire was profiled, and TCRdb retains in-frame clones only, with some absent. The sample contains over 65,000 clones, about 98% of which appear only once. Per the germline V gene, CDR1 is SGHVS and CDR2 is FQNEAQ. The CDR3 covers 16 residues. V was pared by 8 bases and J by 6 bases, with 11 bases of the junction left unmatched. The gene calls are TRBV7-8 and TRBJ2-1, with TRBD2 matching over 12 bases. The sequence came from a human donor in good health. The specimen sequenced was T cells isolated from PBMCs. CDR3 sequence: CASGRLAGEVGNEQFF. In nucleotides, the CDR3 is TGTGCCAGCGGAAGACTAGCGGGAGAGGTTGGCAATGAGCAGTTCTTC. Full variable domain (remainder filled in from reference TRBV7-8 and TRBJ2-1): GAGVSQSPRYKVAKRGQDVALRCDPISGHVSLFWYQQALGQGPEFLTYFQNEAQLDKSGLPSDRFFAERPEGSVSTLKIQRTQQEDSAVYLCASGRLAGEVGNEQFFGPGTRLTVL.